The entry below gives a single T cell receptor beta chain sequence along with its context. Primers for the PCR totalled 60 Vbeta and 13 Jbeta. Some clones are missing from TCRdb's copy, which holds only in-frame ones; the method was immunoSEQ multiplex PCR. The profile shows around 170,000 clones, roughly four fifths of them singletons. This entry is derived from a study of cytomegalovirus exposure and HLA in healthy donors. The CDR3 runs 12 residues. Germline V CDR1 and CDR2: MNHEY, SVGAGI. Deletions cut 6 bases from V and 5 bases from J, with 10 bases between. The sample comprised PBMCs. This receptor was taken from a woman between 50 and 59 years old in good health and CMV-seronegative. The chain carries TRBV6-5 and TRBJ2-5; D gene uncertain. CDR3 amino acids: CASSPDRETQYF. The DNA for the CDR3 is TGTGCCAGCAGCCCCGATCGGGAGACCCAGTACTTC.